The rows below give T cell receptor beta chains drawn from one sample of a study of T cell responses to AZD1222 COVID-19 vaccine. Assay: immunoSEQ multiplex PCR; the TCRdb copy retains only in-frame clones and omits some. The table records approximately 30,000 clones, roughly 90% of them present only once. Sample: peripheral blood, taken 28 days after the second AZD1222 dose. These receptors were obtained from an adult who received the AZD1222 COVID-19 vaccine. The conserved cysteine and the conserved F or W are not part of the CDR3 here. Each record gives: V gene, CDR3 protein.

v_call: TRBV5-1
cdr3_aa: ASSLDLAGTGELF

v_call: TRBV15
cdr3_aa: ATSGTITDTQY

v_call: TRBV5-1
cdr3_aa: ASSLGKGAVHEQY

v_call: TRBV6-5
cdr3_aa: ASKGGAVAEKLF

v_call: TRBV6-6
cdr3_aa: ASSYSGSLEQY

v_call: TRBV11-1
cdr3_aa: ASRSRDRDNTEAF

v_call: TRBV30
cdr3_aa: AWLTGGEKLF

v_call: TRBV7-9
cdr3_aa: ASSLGANTEAF

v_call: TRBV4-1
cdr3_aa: ASSQDTGSSGNTIY

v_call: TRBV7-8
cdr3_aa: ASSLVNGASSSDEQF

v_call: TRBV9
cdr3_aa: ASSARDEQF

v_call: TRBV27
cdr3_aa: ASSLQKGQRVNNEQF

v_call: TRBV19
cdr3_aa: ASQDRTLRANVLT

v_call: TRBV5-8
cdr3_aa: ASSAGTTVKSPQH

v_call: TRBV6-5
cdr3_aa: ASSYAGQGGAEAF

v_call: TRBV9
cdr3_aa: ASSLGSGRSYNEQF

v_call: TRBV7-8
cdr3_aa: ASSLEGSLETQY

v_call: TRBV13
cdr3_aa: ASSLSSQGDQETQY

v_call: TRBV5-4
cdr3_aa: ASSLGVWDGSNYGYT

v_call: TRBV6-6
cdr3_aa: ASSHLQGNQPQH

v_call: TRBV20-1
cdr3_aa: SASPPDRRRTEAF

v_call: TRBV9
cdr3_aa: ASSVGNTGELF

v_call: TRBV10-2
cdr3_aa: ASSELDQPQH

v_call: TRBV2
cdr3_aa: ASSAGQGSYNEQF

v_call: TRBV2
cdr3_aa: ASSRLAGGTDTQY

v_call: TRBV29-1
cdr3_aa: SVRQDSNQPQH

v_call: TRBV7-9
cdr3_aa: ASSLWTENSPLH

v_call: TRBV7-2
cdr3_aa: ASTRGRETQY

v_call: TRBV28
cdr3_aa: ASKGYIIEAF

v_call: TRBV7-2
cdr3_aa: ASSFRDAYGGYT

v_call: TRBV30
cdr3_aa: AWSVAARNAPF

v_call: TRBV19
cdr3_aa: ASSLQGLGNQPQH

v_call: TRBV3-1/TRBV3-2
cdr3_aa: ASSQAGGAGGELF

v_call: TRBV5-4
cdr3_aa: ASSLGPGATSGEQF

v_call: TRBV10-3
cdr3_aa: AISSQRQGTGGNQPQH

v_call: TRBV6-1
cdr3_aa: ASSEQGYNEQF

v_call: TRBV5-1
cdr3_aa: ASTPELSGNTIY

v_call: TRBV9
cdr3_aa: ASSVAGRAGVVLGNTIY

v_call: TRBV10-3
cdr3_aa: AISDSSYEQY

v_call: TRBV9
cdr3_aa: ASSTRGGSYEQY

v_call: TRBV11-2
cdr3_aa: ASTRTSIQETQY

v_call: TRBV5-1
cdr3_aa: ASSFPGDPTDTQY